The rows below give T cell receptor beta chains drawn from one sample of a study of blood T cell repertoires in COVID-19. Here immunoSEQ multiplex PCR was the method, and the copy in TCRdb shows in-frame clones only, minus some. The profile shows 350,000 or so clones, more than 70% of them singletons. The sequenced sample was peripheral blood. The receptors were gathered from a woman between 55 and 75 years old with COVID-19, enrolled during active disease. Both conserved end residues are trimmed from each CDR3. A D gene is named only where the DNA matches it firmly.

j_call | cdr3_length | d_call | v_call | cdr3_aa
TRBJ1-1 | 11 | NA | TRBV4-1 | ASSHLPNTEAF
TRBJ2-7 | 15 | NA | TRBV3-1/TRBV3-2 | ASSPLFGGQTDHGQY
TRBJ1-2 | 11 | NA | TRBV5-1 | ASSWGSLGGYT
TRBJ2-3 | 13 | TRBD2 | TRBV18 | ASSPGEGNSDTQY
TRBJ1-6 | 11 | TRBD1 | TRBV6-6 | ASARGHNSPLH
TRBJ1-2 | 11 | NA | TRBV10-3 | AISAEGDYGYT
TRBJ2-5 | 15 | TRBD2 | TRBV7-8 | ASSLPRSGGIQETQY
TRBJ2-1 | 14 | NA | TRBV11-2 | ASSLVGLRAYNEQF
TRBJ2-4 | 13 | NA | TRBV5-1 | ASSLTSGSRDIQY
TRBJ2-3 | 10 | NA | TRBV5-1 | ATRQNTDTQY
TRBJ2-1 | 13 | NA | TRBV5-4 | ASSSLGGMYNEQF
TRBJ2-5 | 14 | TRBD2 | TRBV18 | ASSQGLAGASGTQY
TRBJ1-2 | 11 | TRBD1 | TRBV29-1 | SVGGQGAYGYT
TRBJ2-3 | 13 | TRBD1 | TRBV5-5 | ASSYSPGQRDTQY
TRBJ1-1 | 10 | NA | TRBV18 | ASSLSGERAF
TRBJ1-5 | 10 | NA | TRBV15 | ATSRASEPQH
TRBJ2-1 | 13 | TRBD1 | TRBV29-1 | SVEAGTGVYNEQF
TRBJ2-7 | 15 | NA | TRBV29-1 | SVMGLQRLGRTYEQY
TRBJ1-5 | 10 | NA | TRBV18 | ASSPPGQPQH
TRBJ1-1 | 13 | NA | TRBV7-3 | ASSLWGAVNTEAF
TRBJ2-3 | 14 | TRBD1 | TRBV5-4 | ASSSKTGLLADTQY
TRBJ1-5 | 15 | TRBD1 | TRBV7-9 | ASTYRDRGPSNQPQH
TRBJ2-5 | 13 | NA | TRBV4-1 | ASSQDWDSEETQY
TRBJ2-2 | 11 | NA | TRBV19 | ASTPRGAGELF
TRBJ2-3 | 14 | TRBD2 | TRBV5-1 | ASSMTSGSSTDTQY
TRBJ1-6 | 13 | TRBD1 | TRBV19 | ASRGPGQGLLALH
TRBJ1-1 | 10 | NA | TRBV28 | ASSQGPAEAF
TRBJ2-7 | 10 | NA | TRBV2 | ASSDREYEQY
TRBJ1-1 | 13 | TRBD1 | TRBV7-6 | ASSQWTGMNTEAF
TRBJ1-1 | 12 | NA | TRBV7-3 | ASSLIGGVTEAF
TRBJ1-3 | 13 | NA | TRBV9 | ASSTLQGPGNTIY
TRBJ2-7 | 14 | TRBD2 | TRBV24-1 | ATSESRTSGGSEQY
TRBJ1-1 | 13 | NA | TRBV18 | ASSPPTGVGTEAF
TRBJ2-2 | 11 | NA | TRBV9 | ASSVGSTGELF
TRBJ1-5 | 14 | NA | TRBV7-9 | ASSSSGRGQSQPQH
TRBJ2-2 | 11 | NA | TRBV7-9 | ASSRSGAGELF
TRBJ2-7 | 13 | NA | TRBV7-8 | ASSRSLIPNGEQY
TRBJ2-7 | 11 | NA | TRBV18 | ASSPGGSYEQY
TRBJ1-5 | 17 | TRBD1 | TRBV19 | ASTPSGTAWGRLNQPQH
TRBJ2-3 | 13 | NA | TRBV28 | ASSISGEDKDTQY
TRBJ2-1 | 13 | TRBD2 | TRBV5-6 | ASSSRGGSYNEQF